These 29 T cell receptor beta chains were sequenced from one sample in a study of glioma-infiltrating T cells. Using RNA template, CDR3s of TCR alpha and beta were amplified with iRepertoire arm-PCR. TCRdb processed the multiplex PCR reads anew with MiXCR; each CDR3 protein has one entry. The repertoire holds some 93,000 distinct CDR3 sequences, with around 40% as singletons. Material: glioma tissue, nonneoplastic brain tissue, or PBMCs (not recorded which). The receptors were gathered from a human donor with low-grade glioma or glioblastoma, undergoing nonglioma brain surgery, or in good health (not recorded which).

This clonotype was observed many times. The chain carries TRBV29-1 and TRBJ1-1; D unresolved. The germline gives CDR1 SQVTM, CDR2 ANQGSEA. Trimming took 4 bases from V and 0 from J, leaving 12 bases between them. This CDR3 contains 14 residues. Written as DNA, the CDR3 is TGCAGCGTTGCCCCCCCGGCATTGAACACTGAAGCTTTCTTT. Translation: CSVAPPALNTEAFF.

Points on this clonotype: Given a much more abundant clone one base away, this may be a read error. The chain joins TRBV29-1 to TRBJ2-2; 9 nucleotides line up with TRBD2. The trim removed 4 bases at V and 5 bases at J, leaving 8 bases unmatched. In germline, CDR1 is SQVTM, CDR2 ANQGSEA. CDR3 length: 15 residues. The CDR3 is CSVGPSGTSTGELFF. The CDR3 DNA sequence: TGCAGCGTTGGGCCTAGCGGGACTTCAACCGGGGAGCTGTTTTTT.

This clonotype was picked up many times. V is TRBV2 and J is TRBJ1-5; D might be TRBD1 (5 bases). The CDR3 contains 15 residues. The ends were cut back, 3 bases at V and 5 bases at J, with 14 bases in the middle. CDR1 and CDR2 from the germline V gene are SNHLY and FYNNEI. CDR3 in amino acids: CASSDGSGTYQPQHF. CDR3 in DNA: TGTGCCAGCAGTGATGGTTCCGGGACCTATCAGCCCCAGCATTTT. Complete variable domain (other parts from reference TRBV2 and TRBJ1-5): EPEVTQTPSHQVTQMGQEVILRCVPISNHLYFYWYRQILGQKVEFLVSFYNNEISEKSEIFDDQFSVERPDGSNFTLKIRSTKLEDSAMYFCASSDGSGTYQPQHFGDGTRLSIL.

As for this clonotype: A read error may be the cause here, since a much bigger clone is one base away. This chain uses TRBV14 with TRBJ2-1; 8 nucleotides match TRBD2. In germline, CDR1 is SGHDN, CDR2 FVKESK. CDR3 length: 14 amino acids. V dropped 3 bases and J dropped 10; count of bases not matched to a gene: 8. The CDR3 reads CASSQFGGGREQFF. DNA for the CDR3: TGTGCCAGCAGCCAGTTCGGGGGGGGTCGCGAGCAGTTCTTC. The entire variable domain, with the rest obtained from reference TRBV14 and TRBJ2-1, is as follows: EAGVTQFPSHSVIEKGQTVTLRCDPISGHDNLYWYRRVMGKEIKFLLHFVKESKQDESGMPNNRFLAERTGGTYSTLKVQPAELEDSGVYFCASSQFGGGREQFFGPGTRLTVL.

This clonotype was picked up many times. The V call is TRBV29-1, the J call TRBJ2-5; 12 nucleotides agree with TRBD2. This CDR3 is 13 amino acids long. From germline, CDR1 is SQVTM and CDR2 ANQGSEA. V was pared by 8 bases and J by 5 bases, with 6 bases of the junction left unmatched. The CDR3 DNA follows: TGCAGCTCACGACTAGCGGGGGACGAGACCCAGTACTTC. The encoded protein is CSSRLAGDETQYF.

The V gene is TRBV5-5, the J gene TRBJ1-2; D gene unclear. V gave up 1 base and J gave up 7 bases, with 11 bases separating them. Germline values: CDR1 SGHKS, CDR2 YYEKEE (reference sequence). CDR3 length: 13 residues. The CDR3 loop reads CASSLKPPAGYTF. CDR3 coding DNA: TGTGCCAGCAGCTTGAAACCCCCAGCTGGCTACACCTTC.

This clonotype was seen ten or more times. The chain joins TRBV7-2 to TRBJ2-7, with D unresolved. The CDR3 runs to 13 residues. Trimming left V 5 bases short and J 1 base short, with 9 bases between. CDR1 and CDR2 from the germline V gene are SGHTA and FQGNSA. The CDR3 sequence is CASSPDTSYEQYF. For the CDR3, the DNA is TGTGCCAGCAGCCCCGACACTTCCTACGAGCAGTACTTC.

This clonotype was counted ten times or more. This chain joins TRBV6-2 or TRBV6-3 and TRBJ2-7; 8 bases are shared with TRBD2. J lost 0 bases, V lost 10 bases, and 11 bases had no gene match. Germline V CDR1 and CDR2: MNHEY, SVGEGT. The CDR3 contains 15 residues. CDR3 region: CATHVAGLSSYEQYF. The DNA of the CDR3 is TGTGCCACCCACGTAGCGGGACTTAGCTCCTACGAGCAGTACTTC.

The rearrangement joins TRBV6-1 to TRBJ2-5; D gene unclear. Trimming removed 4 bases at V and 6 bases at J, with 18 bases between. Germline CDR1 reads MNHNS; CDR2 reads SASEGT. The CDR3 loop spans 15 amino acids. The CDR3 nucleotides are TGTGCCAGCAGTGCCCCGGGTCAATGGCATCAGACCCAGTACTTC. Translation gives CASSAPGQWHQTQYF.

CDR3 protein: CASSETGGAGDTQYF. CDR3 DNA: TGTGCCAGCAGCGAGACAGGGGGCGCGGGAGATACGCAGTATTTT. The chain uses TRBV9 and TRBJ2-3; 10 bases are a match to TRBD1. The germline CDR1 and CDR2 sequences are SGDLS and YYNGEE. Trimming at V came to 3 bases and at J to 5 bases, leaving 6 bases not matched to a gene. The length of the CDR3 is 15 residues. Variable domain in full (rest from reference TRBV9 and TRBJ2-3): DSGVTQTPKHLITATGQRVTLRCSPRSGDLSVYWYQQSLDQGLQFLIQYYNGEERAKGNILERFSAQQFPDLHSELNLSSLELGDSALYFCASSETGGAGDTQYFGPGTRLTVL.

This clonotype occurred a few times. J is TRBJ2-4 and V is TRBV18; 7 nucleotides agree with TRBD1. This CDR3 contains 15 residues. The trim removed 3 bases at V and 8 bases at J, leaving 10 bases unmatched. Germline V gene lookup returns CDR1 KGHSH and CDR2 LQKENI. In DNA, the CDR3 is TGTGCCAGCTCACCCCGACAGGGTTCGTCGGACATTCAGTACTTC. This translates into CASSPRQGSSDIQYF.

This clonotype was recorded many times. V and J are TRBV20-1 and TRBJ1-2; tentative D call: TRBD1 (5 bases). Trimming took off 3 bases at V and 8 bases at J, with 16 bases between the two ends. This CDR3 spans 13 amino acids. Germline V lookup: CDR1 DFQATT, CDR2 SNEGSKA (reference sequence). CDR3 bases: TGCAGTGCTAGTTTGGGGGGTAGGAAAGGCTACACCTTC. This translates into CSASLGGRKGYTF.

This clonotype appeared a few times. One end of the junction fails to match germline, which may point to a read error. The chain has TRBV7-8 and TRBJ2-2, with D perhaps TRBD1 (6 bases). The CDR3 runs 15 residues. Per germline, CDR1 SGHVS and CDR2 FQNEAQ. DNA for the CDR3: TGTGTCAGCAGCCCTCAGGGGTTGAACACCGGGGAGCTGTTTTTT. As protein: CVSSPQGLNTGELFF.

A note on this clonotype: The CDR3 does not end in the conserved phenylalanine or tryptophan, so this is likely a read error. The gene calls are TRBV29-1 and TRBJ1-4, with D unclear. The CDR3 runs to 14 residues. From germline, CDR1 is SQVTM and CDR2 ANQGSEA. The V gene lost 7 bases and the J gene lost 0 bases, with 12 bases spanning the gap. The CDR3 region has the DNA TGCAGCGCAAGGACCGTTGCAACTAATGAAAAACTGTTTTAT. Translating it yields CSARTVATNEKLFY.

This sequence joins TRBV12-5 and TRBJ2-6, with D perhaps TRBD1 or TRBD2 (5 bases each). Trimming took off 0 bases at V and 0 bases at J, with 18 bases between the two ends. CDR3 length: 20 residues. Germline values: CDR1 LGHNT, CDR2 FRNRAP. The CDR3 here is CASGLVRLATDYSGANVLTF. CDR3 nucleotides: TGTGCTAGTGGTTTGGTACGGTTGGCGACAGACTACTCTGGGGCCAACGTCCTGACTTTC. Looking up the rest from reference TRBV12-5 and TRBJ2-6 gives the full variable domain: DARVTQTPRHKVTEMGQEVTMRCQPILGHNTVFWYRQTMMQGLELLAYFRNRAPLDDSGMPKDRFSAEMPDATLATLKIQPSEPRDSAVYFCASGLVRLATDYSGANVLTFGAGSRLTVL.

This chain connects TRBV7-2 to TRBJ2-7, with a tentative D call TRBD2 (7 bases). CDR3 length: 14 amino acids. The germline V gene encodes CDR1 SGHTA and CDR2 FQGNSA. V was clipped by 8 bases and J by 6 bases, with 20 bases between them. The CDR3 region is CASGSGRGALEQYF. Written as DNA, the CDR3 is TGTGCCAGCGGCTCTGGACGGGGGGCTCTCGAGCAGTACTTC.

With respect to this clonotype: It is likely a read error, because the conserved phenylalanine at the end of the CDR3 is missing. The chain has TRBV7-2 and TRBJ1-3; TRBD1 matches 8 bases. CDR3 length: 19 residues. The germline gives CDR1 SGHTA, CDR2 FQGNSA. Trimming removed 5 bases from V and 0 bases from J; junction bases left unmatched: 15. The CDR3 region is CASSTTGDNRKYSGNTIYL. The CDR3, as DNA: TGTGCCAGCAGCACGACAGGGGACAACAGGAAATACTCTGGAAACACCATATATTTA.

To note about this clonotype: One end of the junction varies from germline; a read error may be responsible. V gene TRBV6-2 or TRBV6-3 combines with J gene TRBJ2-7; possibly TRBD1 or TRBD2 for D (5 bases each). Looked up from germline, CDR1 is MNHEY and CDR2 is SVGEGT. This CDR3 has 17 amino acids. CDR3 sequence: CASSPVGGSPLGDDQYF. CDR3 sequence (DNA): TGTGCCAGCAGCCCGGTGGGCGGGTCTCCTCTGGGGGACGATCAGTACTTC.

Comments on this clonotype: This may stem from a read error, because a much larger clone lies one nucleotide away. The J gene is TRBJ1-2, the V gene TRBV19, with D uncertain. Germline V gene data show CDR1 as LNHDA and CDR2 as SQIVND (reference sequence). The V gene lost 5 bases and the J gene lost 9 bases, with 13 bases spanning the gap. The CDR3 spans 12 residues. The CDR3: CASSLRDISYTF. The CDR3 nucleotides are TGTGCCAGTAGTCTGCGCGATATTAGCTACACCTTC.

This clonotype came up many times. The DNA for the CDR3 is TGTGCCGCCGGGGGGGCCTACGAGCAGTACTTC. Protein sequence: CAAGGAYEQYF. V and J are TRBV28 and TRBJ2-7; 8 nucleotides align to TRBD2. Germline lookup yields CDR1 MDHEN and CDR2 SYDVKM. J was trimmed by 2 bases and V by 11 bases; bases with no gene match: 2. The CDR3 runs 11 residues.

On this clonotype: A much larger clone differs by one base, so this may be a read error. The V gene is TRBV3-1, the J gene TRBJ2-1; 10 nucleotides match TRBD2. Germline V CDR1 and CDR2: LGHDT, YNNKEL (reference sequence). The CDR3 extends over 16 amino acids. Trimming removed 2 bases from V and 5 bases from J; junction bases left unmatched: 6. The CDR3, as DNA: TGTGCCAGCAGCCAATTAGCGGGGGGCCCCCACAATGAGCAGTTCTTC. This gives the protein CASSQLAGGPHNEQFF.

The sample holds many counts of this clonotype. The chain uses TRBV15 and TRBJ2-1; 7 bases line up with TRBD1. Germline V gives CDR1 LNHNV, CDR2 YYDKDF (reference sequence). The V gene end was trimmed by 1 base and the J gene end by 2 bases; junction bases not matched to a gene: 2. The CDR3 is made up of 15 amino acids. The CDR3 DNA reads TGTGCCACCAGCAGAGGGGACAGTGCCTACAATGAGCAGTTCTTC. It specifies CATSRGDSAYNEQFF.

This clonotype was seen many times. The germline gene is not matched at one end of the junction; a read error may be the cause. This rearrangement joins TRBV28 to TRBJ2-5; no firm D call. The CDR3 has 14 residues. The germline V gene has CDR1 MDHEN and CDR2 SYDVKM. This CDR3 reads CASSYLPRQETRYF. The CDR3 DNA is TGTGCCAGCAGTTACCTGCCAAGGCAAGAGACCCGGTACTTC. Drawing the rest from reference TRBV28 and TRBJ2-5, the complete variable domain is DVKVTQSSRYLVKRTGEKVFLECVQDMDHENMFWYRQDPGLGLRLIYFSYDVKMKEKGDIPEGYSVSREKKERFSLILESASTNQTSMYLCASSYLPRQETRYFGPGTRLLVL.

This clonotype was found many times. The chain has TRBV27 and TRBJ2-7; D may be TRBD1 (6 bases). Germline CDR1 reads MNHEY; CDR2 reads SMNVEV (reference sequence). The CDR3 covers 15 residues. V was pared by 5 bases and J by 0 bases, with 14 bases between. The CDR3 nucleotides are TGTGCCAGCAGTAAAACTACGACAGGCTCCTACGAGCAGTACTTC. As protein: CASSKTTTGSYEQYF.

This clonotype was observed at least ten times. The CDR3 reads CASSLGGGHQPQHF. DNA of the CDR3: TGTGCCAGCAGTTTAGGGGGAGGTCATCAGCCCCAGCATTTT. J is TRBJ1-5 and V is TRBV12-3 or TRBV12-4, with unresolved D. V lost 1 base and J lost 5, with 9 bases in between. The CDR3 totals 14 residues.

Ten or more counts support this clonotype. V is TRBV28 and J is TRBJ1-1; a possible D gene is TRBD1 (6 bases). The CDR3 has 13 residues. Trimming removed 3 bases at V and 11 bases at J, with 16 bases between. Germline CDR1 is MDHEN and CDR2 is SYDVKM. The CDR3 sequence is CASSFRFQGSAFF. The CDR3 region has the DNA TGTGCCAGCAGTTTTAGATTCCAGGGGTCGGCTTTCTTT. The complete variable domain, with remaining parts taken from reference TRBV28 and TRBJ1-1, reads DVKVTQSSRYLVKRTGEKVFLECVQDMDHENMFWYRQDPGLGLRLIYFSYDVKMKEKGDIPEGYSVSREKKERFSLILESASTNQTSMYLCASSFRFQGSAFFGQGTRLTVV.

The sample holds many counts of this clonotype. No DNA is shown, since the ends of the CDR3 on it are uncertain; the CDR3 is the one TCRdb lists. The chain employs TRBV7-2 and TRBJ1-5. The CDR3 adds up to 21 amino acids, both ends counted. CDR1 and CDR2 from the germline V gene are SGHTA and FQGNSA. The CDR3 here is CASSFYICSARPSGQNQPQHF.

This clonotype was found many times. A much larger clone differs from this one at a single base, so this may be a read error. The rearrangement joins TRBV28 to TRBJ1-2; TRBD1 matches at 8 bases. The CDR3 has 14 amino acids. Germline V CDR1 and CDR2: MDHEN, SYDVKM. The CDR3 DNA reads as TGTGCCGGCAGTTTACCAGGGGGCTCTCGAGGCTACACCTTC. It translates to CAGSLPGGSRGYTF.

This chain connects TRBV7-9 to TRBJ2-1; D is perhaps TRBD2 (7 bases). Trimming took 3 bases from V and 8 from J, leaving 11 bases between them. Germline V CDR1 and CDR2: SEHNR, FQNEAQ (reference sequence). CDR3 length: 13 amino acids. The CDR3 reads CASSFQGGDEQFF. CDR3 DNA sequence: TGTGCCAGCAGCTTTCAAGGGGGGGATGAGCAGTTCTTC.